This T cell receptor beta chain was found in a study of blood T cell repertoires in COVID-19 (dated by TCRdb to the early 2020s). At the level of the whole study: The collaborator samples originated in the United States, Italy and Spain and spanned the acute and convalescent phases of COVID-19. The prospective study material was composed of cDNA or gDNA derived from T cells, B-cell-depleted T cells, or PBMCs. Subjects who had been exposed to COVID-19, were actively infected with it, or had recovered from it provided the deeply sampled blood TCRbeta repertoires that made up the dataset. The repertoires were released in a freely available public database intended as a resource for research on the immune response to SARS-CoV-2. The samples were drawn from two sources: the first 160 participants of the ongoing ImmuneRACE study, and 1,200 or so subjects contributed by 6 global collaborators. The sample metadata nearly always contained a de-identified subject ID, COVID-19 status, age in years and sex. HLA class I and class II types, where available, came from metadata supplied by the sample provider rather than from assay-based typing.

Worth noting for this clone: Its recognized antigen is unknown. The sample holds no much larger clone one base away, and base qualities are not on file.

Looking up the germline V gene yields CDR1 SGHVS and CDR2 FQNEAQ. Counted from cysteine to phenylalanine, this CDR3 has 13 amino acids. Just CDR3 DNA is preserved here, 39 bases in frame from base 1. Trimming takes 0 bases from V and 8 bases from J, and the germline ends sit 8 bases apart. Whole blood was collected in K2EDTA tubes by collaborating institutions according to the institutions' own protocols. Collaborator samples were shipped for TCRbeta analysis as frozen whole blood, isolated PBMCs, or DNA extracted from either sample type. Study-level results and caveats: Clinical and demographic metadata were provided uncurated, with the amount varying by source and participant.

The immunoSEQ Assay, a bias-controlled multiplex PCR, was used to amplify TCRbeta CDR3 regions from genomic DNA. From the authors' description of their analysis: The number of nucleated cells in each sample was estimated by amplification of reference gene primers within the assay. To quantify the absolute abundance of each unique TCRbeta CDR3 rearrangement, sequence reads were collapsed and filtered. For each sample, productive Simpson clonality was calculated by taking the square root of Simpson's diversity index across productive rearrangements. TCRdb limited this immuneACCESS table to in-frame rearrangements with V and J called. A share of clones is missing; checked studies link under half to unresolved V genes, and the rest is unexplained. V and J calls and clone size are copied from that table; D and trimming were computed from the DNA. The sample table contains more than 250,000 clones; only one count was recorded for around 90% of them. The top ten clones comprise 1% of the sample.

This clonotype was sampled from a man between 45 and 60 years old with active or convalescent COVID-19. The sequenced sample was peripheral blood. The sequence is built from TRBV7-8 and TRBJ2-1; tentative D gene TRBD2, with 6 bases matching. The nucleotide sequence reads as follows: TGTGCCAGCAGCTTAGCGGGAGGTTATGAGCAGTTCTTC. This translates into CASSLAGGYEQFF.